This T cell receptor (beta chain) stems from a study of T-cell reconstitution after alpha-beta-depleted transplantation in children listed by TCRdb under 2016. About the study as a whole: Using TCR repertoire profiling, the study followed T-cell immune reconstitution in a quantitative way in children after TCRalphabeta/CD19-depleted allogeneic hematopoietic cell transplantation.

From its cysteine to its phenylalanine, the CDR3 spans 15 amino acids. Only CDR3 DNA remains: 45 bases, in frame from the first base. As encoded in the germline V gene, CDR1 is SQVTM while CDR2 is ANQGSEA. For this chain, trimming is 5 bases at the V end and 4 bases at the J end, and the number of junction bases without a gene match is 8. General study outcomes and caveats: The apparently early recovery of alphabetaT-cell counts about two months after transplant reportedly depended on only several hundred rapidly expanded clones that came from non-depleted graft cells. The high TCRbeta diversity at day 60 in some patients was ascribed to recipient T cells and intrathymic progenitors that had survived conditioning. Hyperexpanded clone frequencies declined over subsequent months; after one year, T-cell counts and TCRbeta diversity were mostly attributed to newly produced T cells.

This clonotype was detected ten times or more. Its antigen remains undetermined. Base qualities are not at hand, and no much larger clone is one base apart. Receptors were amplified or captured by PCR. The sequencer listed for this sample is Illumina HiSeq 2500. To normalize quantification of the TCRbeta repertoire, the TCR libraries were built with molecular barcoding that relied on unique molecular identifiers. TCRdb ran its own pipeline on the public reads, namely fastp trimming at Q25 and MiXCR clone calling, and kept in-frame beta chains. A single entry per CDR3 protein holds the most common genes and DNA from its merged rows. The sample table holds a few hundred thousand distinct CDR3 sequences, of which under 15% were seen once. The top ten clonotypes cover approximately 2% of the sample. The sample's treatment or condition label is to be understood as: allogeneic hematopoietic cell transplantation with graft depleted of TCRalphabeta T cells and CD19 B cells. Transplant recipients were children who received TCRalphabeta/CD19-depleted allogeneic hematopoietic cell grafts.

The source is a male patient younger than 18 who had a stem cell transplant for acute myeloid leukemia, so the T cells may come from the graft donor. The rearranged segments are TRBV29-1 and TRBJ2-3; 11 bases in the junction line up with TRBD1. Sample: PBMCs, mostly from graft donor cells, taken 360 days after TCRalphabeta/CD19-depleted stem cell transplant. The CDR3 protein sequence reads: CSVNQGQGVPDTQYF. The sequence in DNA is TGCAGCGTTAACCAGGGACAGGGGGTGCCAGATACGCAGTATTTT.